This entry concerns a single T cell receptor (beta chain). Antigen: not known. This sample's treatment: oral pan-JAK inhibitor, 5-10 mg twice daily. The CDR3 contains 13 residues. From germline, CDR1 is ENHRY and CDR2 SYGVKD. V lost 6 bases and J lost 7; bases outside the gene matches: 7. The record originates from a study of CD8+ T cells in alopecia areata. For the study at large: Tofacitinib treatment spanned 6 to 18 months, with 6 months off drug afterward. Whole-study findings and limits: Clonality exceeded that of normal scalp in lesional scalp, most notably in alopecia totalis/universalis. Patients shared TCRs less clearly than mice did, possibly for HLA-related reasons. On tofacitinib, scalp clonality and expanded CD8+ clones among top 100 fell significantly.

Isolated RNA was reverse transcribed into cDNA used as the sequencing template. Profiled with immunoSEQ multiplex PCR; TCRdb holds only in-frame clones, not every one. The sample lists 90,000 or so clones; 40% to 50% were seen once. The source of this sequence is a human donor with alopecia areata. Specimen: CD8+ T cells sorted from blood, collected at week 24, from a patient treated with tofacitinib. V usage is TRBV10-3 and J usage is TRBJ2-3, with TRBD2 identical over 7 bases. The CDR3 spells CAISDRGLHTQYF. CDR3 nucleotide sequence: TGTGCCATCAGCGATAGGGGACTACATACGCAGTATTTT.